This T cell receptor beta chain was captured by sequencing in a study of beta chain features in type 1 diabetes (dated by TCRdb to the late 2010s). About the full investigation: No differences in mean age, gender distribution, total cell number or subset yield were found between patients and healthy donors. Across all samples, fewer than 130 million sorted cells were examined, and cell number per subset correlated strongly with RNA yield. Regulatory and stem cell-like memory subsets were isolated from only 8 patients and about eight healthy donors, whereas naive and central memory subsets came from all 28 donors. The study compared the TCRB repertoires of sorted circulating CD4+ T cell subsets in recently diagnosed type 1 diabetes patients with those in matched healthy donors. Study-wide conclusions, independent of this receptor: HLA sub-analyses involved small numbers of individuals, so any influence of HLA type on TCRB rearrangement remained unresolved. Shorter templates might be favored by PCR, yet because patient and control samples were amplified and corrected together, any such skew would affect both groups equally. The naive, central memory and regulatory TCRB repertoires appeared to resemble one another more closely among patients than among healthy donors. Type 1 diabetes patients showed a moderate but significant shortening of TCRB CDR3 length in all four CD4+ subsets. Sequencing cDNA rather than genomic DNA could over-represent highly expressing activated cells, although activation and CD3 levels did not differ between groups. At VDJ recombination sites, type 1 diabetes patients had fewer insertions and more deleted nucleotides, which implies abnormalities in thymic rearrangement.

This clone has more than one count but fewer than ten. It lacks a known antigen. No per-base quality is available; no much larger clone lies one base away. Each donor gave one peripheral blood draw, roughly 0.12 L on average, collected into heparinised tubes. Naive, central memory, regulatory and stem cell-like memory CD4+ T cells were sorted on a BD FACSAria II using a panel including CD45RO, CCR7, CD25, CD127, CD95 and CD27. Every sorted population had a purity above 95%. PBMCs were isolated immediately by Lymphoprep density gradient centrifugation and stained directly without culture. So that batch effects would be minimized, each experiment stained and sorted samples in pairs, pairing one healthy donor with one patient. All of the isolated RNA was reverse transcribed with the High Capacity cDNA Reverse Transcription Kit, so expressed TCRB transcripts were sequenced. Deep immunoSEQ sequencing was performed on naive, central memory and regulatory T cell samples, with an average of about 3.57 million total reads per sample. Sorted cells were lysed in RLT buffer and RNA was extracted with DNase-treated RNeasy Micro or Mini kits, depending on cell number. Each cell subset was processed separately to prevent cross-contamination, with patient and healthy donor samples processed together. The immunoSEQ multiplex PCR was used to amplify TCRB sequences from cDNA, generating 87-bp fragments that spanned the CDR3 region. Amplicons were sequenced on the Illumina HiSeq platform. The paper's processing steps were these. Synthetic template baselines were used to correct PCR bias computationally, reads within Hamming distance 2 were collapsed, and singletons that could not be merged were discarded. Reads were aligned against IMGT so that V, D and J genes, CDR3 length and insertions or deletions at six rearrangement sites could be assigned. Within each subset, clonotype counts were normalized to the number of sorted cells before true diversity and Gini coefficients were calculated with the tcR R package. Repertoire sharing was quantified using the overlap coefficient calculated on TCRB nucleotide sequences. Drawn from immuneACCESS, this table holds only the in-frame rearrangements with V and J called that TCRdb kept. Clones are partly lost; checked studies trace under half to an unresolved V gene and leave the rest unexplained. For V, J and clone size, that table is used; D and trimming come from the DNA. The sample contains some 120,000 clones, 15% to 20% of them found a single time. 2.6% of the sample is taken by the ten largest.

The sample taken for sequencing was central memory CD4+ T cells from blood. The origin of this receptor is a man younger than 30 with type 1 diabetes.

The CDR3 in this case is CSVELGQDTEAFF. The DNA reads as follows: TGCAGCGTTGAGTTAGGACAGGACACTGAAGCTTTCTTT. The V gene is TRBV29-1 and the J gene is TRBJ1-1; TRBD1 lines up with 7 middle nucleotides. V lost 3 bases and J lost 3 bases, and the count of bases not matched to a germline gene is 4. The germline V gene yields SQVTM for CDR1 and ANQGSEA for CDR2. The CDR3, from cysteine to phenylalanine, totals 13 residues. The DNA shown is the 39-base CDR3, in frame from base 1.